These T cell receptor beta chains were read from a single sample in a study of human T cells and chemical hapten exposure. One entry per CDR3 protein, called by TCRdb with MiXCR from the RACE reads. In the table there are about 380,000 distinct CDR3 sequences, 5.1% of which are singletons. Specimen: whole blood, collected in connection with sensitization to the hapten diphenylcyclopropenone (DPC). Receptors originate from a woman aged 50 to 65 with alopecia areata. Some clones in this sample may be carry-over from other donors' samples. The CDR3 runs from the conserved cysteine through the conserved F or W. The order of the fields is V gene, clone size, J gene, D gene, CDR3 protein, CDR3 DNA. A D gene is named only where the DNA matches it firmly. Not all rows give a size; the values are once, few, many and, for expanded clones, a class.

TRBV10-3	many	TRBJ2-3	NA	CAIQGYTDTQYF	TGTGCCATCCAGGGATACACAGATACGCAGTATTTT
TRBV28	many	TRBJ2-3	TRBD1	CASSWGRDRVDTDTQYF	TGTGCCAGCAGTTGGGGCCGGGACAGGGTGGATACAGATACGCAGTATTTT
TRBV12-3/TRBV12-4	NA	TRBJ1-5	NA	CASSLGEDSNQPQHF	TGCGCCAGCAGTTTAGGGGAGGATAGCAATCAGCCCCAGCATTTT
TRBV18	NA	TRBJ1-1	NA	CASSPTERNTEAFF	TGTGCCAGCTCACCGACAGAACGCAACACTGAAGCTTTCTTT
TRBV11-2	many	TRBJ2-7	NA	CASSLGLAGEQYF	TGTGCCAGCAGCTTAGGGTTAGCTGGGGAGCAGTACTTC
TRBV3-1	many	TRBJ1-2	NA	CASSHQGNYGYTF	TGTGCCAGCAGCCACCAGGGGAACTATGGCTACACCTTC
TRBV6-5	NA	TRBJ1-5	NA	CATRTGSESNQPQHF	TGTGCCACTCGCACAGGGAGCGAGAGCAATCAGCCCCAGCATTTT
TRBV11-2	many	TRBJ1-1	NA	CASSSGTINTEAFF	TGTGCCAGCAGCTCCGGGACAATTAACACTGAAGCTTTCTTT
TRBV9	many	TRBJ1-1	NA	CASSGGTEAFF	TGCGCCAGCAGTGGCGGGACAGAAGCTTTCTTT
TRBV12-5	many	TRBJ2-1	NA	CASGLAADLQFF	TGTGCTAGTGGTTTGGCCGCCGATCTGCAGTTCTTC